The T cell receptor (beta chain) described here comes from a study of blood T cell repertoires in COVID-19. About the research overall: The United States, Italy and Spain supplied acute and convalescent COVID-19 samples. From T cells, B-cell-depleted T cells, or PBMCs came the material, which was cDNA or gDNA.

V was clipped by 3 bases and J by 1 base, with 10 bases between them. CDR1 and CDR2 (germline): LNHDA, SQIVND (reference sequence). This CDR3 has 15 residues. The data were produced by immunoSEQ multiplex PCR, yet TCRdb's version contains in-frame clones alone and is incomplete. The table shows 120,000 or so clones, with 82% occurring only once. This receptor was identified in a woman in her seventies with acute or convalescent COVID-19. The chain recombines TRBV19 with TRBJ1-5; weak D call: TRBD1 (5 bases). The source material was peripheral blood. This CDR3 reads CASSMSPGSNQPQHF. CDR3 DNA sequence: TGTGCCAGTAGTATGTCCCCAGGGAGCAATCAGCCCCAGCATTTT.